This T cell receptor (beta chain) comes out of a study of shared clonotypes between healthy human individuals. Notes on this clone: Its antigen is as yet unknown.

Study-wide results and limits: Memory subsets generally showed lower estimated richness than naive subsets.

Method: immunoSEQ multiplex PCR; TCRdb's copy keeps in-frame clones and lacks some. The sample has some 2,400,000 clones, around 95% seen once. The CDR3 contains 14 residues. V shed 7 bases and J 0 bases; nucleotides not matched to a gene: 4. The germline gives CDR1 ENHRY, CDR2 SYGVKD. The donors, healthy adults who were HIV-negative, had experienced no recent acute infections or vaccinations. This TCR came from a man younger than 35 in good health. The chain employs TRBV10-3 and TRBJ2-7; 9 bases line up with TRBD1. The sample was naive CD4+ T cells sorted from blood. Subset described: CD45RA+ positively selected. The CDR3 sequence is CAIKGQGNSYEQYF. In nucleotides, the CDR3 is TGTGCCATCAAGGGACAGGGCAACTCCTACGAGCAGTACTTC.